These T cell receptor beta chains were read from a single sample in a study of radiotherapy plus CTLA-4 blockade in lung cancer. Sequenced by immunoSEQ multiplex PCR; TCRdb stores in-frame clones only, minus some. The sample contains about 48,000 clones, 75% to 90% of which appear only once. Sequenced material: peripheral blood, taken from a patient treated with radiotherapy plus ipilimumab. The receptors derive from a human donor with non-small cell lung cancer that progressed on radiotherapy plus ipilimumab. Some clones in this sample may be carry-over from other donors' samples. Each CDR3 is given with its conserved first and last residue. Fields, in order: V gene, D gene, clone size, J gene, CDR3 DNA, CDR3 protein. A D gene is named only where the DNA matches it firmly. Clone size is given for some rows only: seen once, a few or many times, or a class if the clone is expanded.

V gene: TRBV5-1; D gene: TRBD2; clone size: -; J gene: TRBJ2-1; CDR3 DNA: TGCGCCAGCAGCTCAGGGACTAGGGGGGGGAATGAGCAGTTCTTC; CDR3 protein: CASSSGTRGGNEQFF
V gene: TRBV5-4; D gene: TRBD1; clone size: -; J gene: TRBJ2-7; CDR3 DNA: TGTGCCAGCAGCGTCGGGACAGGAGACTACGAGCAGTACTTC; CDR3 protein: CASSVGTGDYEQYF
V gene: TRBV19; D gene: TRBD1; clone size: -; J gene: TRBJ1-4; CDR3 DNA: TGTGCCAGTAGGCTCGGGACAGGATATAATGAAAAACTGTTTTTT; CDR3 protein: CASRLGTGYNEKLFF
V gene: TRBV6-6; D gene: TRBD1; clone size: -; J gene: TRBJ1-1; CDR3 DNA: TGTGCCAGCAGACGGGACAGGGGAGTGAGCACTGAAGCTTTCTTT; CDR3 protein: CASRRDRGVSTEAFF
V gene: TRBV5-4; D gene: -; clone size: -; J gene: TRBJ2-1; CDR3 DNA: TGTGCCAGCAGCTTTTCAGGGAGGGGGTACAATGAGCAGTTCTTC; CDR3 protein: CASSFSGRGYNEQFF
V gene: TRBV5-1; D gene: TRBD1; clone size: -; J gene: TRBJ2-2; CDR3 DNA: TGCGCCAGCAGCCAACCGCCCGGGACAGGGGGTGTCACCGGGGAGCTGTTTTTT; CDR3 protein: CASSQPPGTGGVTGELFF
V gene: TRBV7-3; D gene: -; clone size: -; J gene: TRBJ2-7; CDR3 DNA: TGTGCCAGCAGCCTGGCTTCGGGACTCAGCTACGAGCAGTACTTC; CDR3 protein: CASSLASGLSYEQYF
V gene: TRBV29-1; D gene: TRBD1; clone size: -; J gene: TRBJ1-2; CDR3 DNA: TGCAGCGTCGCGGACAGGGGGCAGGTCTATGGCTACACCTTC; CDR3 protein: CSVADRGQVYGYTF
V gene: TRBV2; D gene: TRBD2; clone size: -; J gene: TRBJ2-7; CDR3 DNA: TGTGCCAGCAGTCCAGGACAAACAGGACTAGGGTCCTACGAGCAGTACTTC; CDR3 protein: CASSPGQTGLGSYEQYF
V gene: TRBV18; D gene: TRBD2; clone size: -; J gene: TRBJ2-5; CDR3 DNA: TGTGCCAGCTCACCCCAGCGGGAGCGGGAACCCCAGTACTTC; CDR3 protein: CASSPQREREPQYF
V gene: TRBV12-5; D gene: TRBD1; clone size: once; J gene: TRBJ2-2; CDR3 DNA: TGTGCTAGTGACAGGGGGAGGACCGGGGAGCTGTTTTTT; CDR3 protein: CASDRGRTGELFF
V gene: TRBV6-1; D gene: -; clone size: -; J gene: TRBJ2-1; CDR3 DNA: TGTGCCAGCGGGCAGTCCAATGAGCAGTTCTTC; CDR3 protein: CASGQSNEQFF
V gene: TRBV30; D gene: -; clone size: -; J gene: TRBJ2-5; CDR3 DNA: TGTGCCTGGAGTGTACTGGAGACCCAGTACTTC; CDR3 protein: CAWSVLETQYF
V gene: TRBV7-2; D gene: TRBD2; clone size: -; J gene: TRBJ2-3; CDR3 DNA: TGTGCCAGCAGCGAATTTTCGGGGGTGGGAGGGTTCGATACGCAGTATTTT; CDR3 protein: CASSEFSGVGGFDTQYF
V gene: TRBV29-1; D gene: -; clone size: -; J gene: TRBJ2-2; CDR3 DNA: TGCAGCGTTGAAAAGGGGATTGCCGGGGAGCTGTTTTTT; CDR3 protein: CSVEKGIAGELFF
V gene: TRBV7-2; D gene: TRBD2; clone size: -; J gene: TRBJ2-6; CDR3 DNA: TGTGCCAGCAGCAACTCGGGGGGTGCTGGGGCCAACGTCCTGACTTTC; CDR3 protein: CASSNSGGAGANVLTF
V gene: TRBV10-1; D gene: TRBD1; clone size: once; J gene: TRBJ2-3; CDR3 DNA: TGCGCCAGCAGTGACGTTCGTGGGGACAGGGTGGATACGCAGTATTTT; CDR3 protein: CASSDVRGDRVDTQYF
V gene: TRBV5-1; D gene: -; clone size: few; J gene: TRBJ2-5; CDR3 DNA: TGCGCCAGCAGCTCGGAAACCGGAAGTAGGGCCAGGGATGAGACCCAGTACTTC; CDR3 protein: CASSSETGSRARDETQYF
V gene: TRBV12-5; D gene: TRBD1; clone size: -; J gene: TRBJ2-7; CDR3 DNA: TGTGCTAGTAGTGCAGACAGGGAAAGATACGAGCAGTACTTC; CDR3 protein: CASSADRERYEQYF
V gene: TRBV6-1; D gene: TRBD2; clone size: -; J gene: TRBJ2-3; CDR3 DNA: TGTGCCAGCAGGTTAAGGCGGGGGGGCGAAGATACGCAGTATTTT; CDR3 protein: CASRLRRGGEDTQYF
V gene: TRBV29-1; D gene: -; clone size: -; J gene: TRBJ2-7; CDR3 DNA: TGCAGCGTTGAAGGGACGGAGGCGTCCTACGAGCAGTACTTC; CDR3 protein: CSVEGTEASYEQYF
V gene: TRBV5-5; D gene: -; clone size: -; J gene: TRBJ1-3; CDR3 DNA: TGTGCCAGCAGCTCCGGTGGAAACACCATATATTTT; CDR3 protein: CASSSGGNTIYF
V gene: TRBV7-6; D gene: -; clone size: -; J gene: TRBJ2-7; CDR3 DNA: TGTGCCAGCAGCTCGCCGGGACTCCCAAAAGAGCAGTACTTC; CDR3 protein: CASSSPGLPKEQYF
V gene: TRBV5-1; D gene: TRBD2; clone size: -; J gene: TRBJ2-5; CDR3 DNA: TGCGCCAGCAGCTTGACGGGACTAGCGCTTACCGAGGGGACAGAGACCCAGTACTTC; CDR3 protein: CASSLTGLALTEGTETQYF
V gene: TRBV27; D gene: TRBD2; clone size: -; J gene: TRBJ2-3; CDR3 DNA: TGTGCCAGCAGTTCCGGGACTAGAGGTGATACGCAGTATTTT; CDR3 protein: CASSSGTRGDTQYF
V gene: TRBV5-1; D gene: TRBD1; clone size: -; J gene: TRBJ2-7; CDR3 DNA: TGCGCCAGCAGCTTAAGGACAGGGATTTACGAGCAGTACTTC; CDR3 protein: CASSLRTGIYEQYF
V gene: TRBV27; D gene: -; clone size: -; J gene: TRBJ1-1; CDR3 DNA: TGTGCCAGCAGTACAGGGTTCACTGAAGCTTTCTTT; CDR3 protein: CASSTGFTEAFF
V gene: TRBV29-1; D gene: TRBD1; clone size: once; J gene: TRBJ1-3; CDR3 DNA: TGCAAACACAGCTACCTTGGACAGGATCAAAACACCATATATTTT; CDR3 protein: CKHSYLGQDQNTIYF
V gene: TRBV2; D gene: TRBD1; clone size: -; J gene: TRBJ1-3; CDR3 DNA: TGTGCCAGCAGACCGGACAGGGGTGCAGCAGCTGGAAACACCATATATTTT; CDR3 protein: CASRPDRGAAAGNTIYF
V gene: TRBV11-2; D gene: -; clone size: -; J gene: TRBJ2-5; CDR3 DNA: TGTGCCAGCAGCTTAGATCCCGGGGTCGGAGAGACCCAGTACTTC; CDR3 protein: CASSLDPGVGETQYF
V gene: TRBV5-4; D gene: TRBD2; clone size: -; J gene: TRBJ2-1; CDR3 DNA: TGTGCCAGCAGCCCGGGACTAGCGGATTACAATGAGCAGTTCTTC; CDR3 protein: CASSPGLADYNEQFF
V gene: TRBV19; D gene: -; clone size: -; J gene: TRBJ1-6; CDR3 DNA: TGTGCCAGTAGTAGCTACAGTGTATCCTATAATTCACCCCTCCACTTT; CDR3 protein: CASSSYSVSYNSPLHF
V gene: TRBV15; D gene: -; clone size: -; J gene: TRBJ2-7; CDR3 DNA: TGTGCCACCAGCAGAGGCGGGGGACATAGCTCCTACGAGCAGTACTTC; CDR3 protein: CATSRGGGHSSYEQYF
V gene: TRBV5-4; D gene: TRBD2; clone size: few; J gene: TRBJ2-5; CDR3 DNA: TGTGCCAGCAGCCCCGTAAACCGGGGGGGGGCGGAGACCCAGTACTTC; CDR3 protein: CASSPVNRGGAETQYF
V gene: TRBV5-6; D gene: -; clone size: -; J gene: TRBJ1-5; CDR3 DNA: TGTGCCAGCAGCTTGGGGCAGGATCAGCCCCAGCATTTT; CDR3 protein: CASSLGQDQPQHF
V gene: TRBV30; D gene: TRBD1; clone size: once; J gene: TRBJ1-5; CDR3 DNA: TGTGCCTGGAGTCCCACCGGGACAGGGGTAGTGGGTCAGCCCCAGCATTTT; CDR3 protein: CAWSPTGTGVVGQPQHF
V gene: TRBV5-1; D gene: TRBD1; clone size: -; J gene: TRBJ1-4; CDR3 DNA: TGCGCCAGCACCTTGACAGGGGGGAATGAAAAACTGTTTTTT; CDR3 protein: CASTLTGGNEKLFF
V gene: TRBV4-3; D gene: TRBD2; clone size: -; J gene: TRBJ2-5; CDR3 DNA: TGCGCCAGCAGCCAAGTACTAGCGGGAATGGAGGAGACCCAGTACTTC; CDR3 protein: CASSQVLAGMEETQYF
V gene: TRBV30; D gene: TRBD2; clone size: -; J gene: TRBJ2-1; CDR3 DNA: TGTGCCTGGAGTGTATTAGCGGGTCAGCACAGGCTAAGGAATGAGCAGTTCTTC; CDR3 protein: CAWSVLAGQHRLRNEQFF
V gene: TRBV5-1; D gene: TRBD1; clone size: few; J gene: TRBJ1-6; CDR3 DNA: TGCGCCAGCAGCCTAGGACAGGGAATAAGTAATTCACCCCTCCACTTT; CDR3 protein: CASSLGQGISNSPLHF
V gene: TRBV25-1; D gene: TRBD2; clone size: -; J gene: TRBJ2-1; CDR3 DNA: TGTGCCAGCAGTGAAGGGGGGTCTAGCGGGAGTCTTGAGCAGTTCTTC; CDR3 protein: CASSEGGSSGSLEQFF
V gene: TRBV5-1; D gene: -; clone size: -; J gene: TRBJ2-6; CDR3 DNA: TGCGCCAGCAGCCCCGAAGTAGCTGGGGCCAACGTCCTGACTTTC; CDR3 protein: CASSPEVAGANVLTF
V gene: TRBV5-6; D gene: TRBD2; clone size: -; J gene: TRBJ2-5; CDR3 DNA: TGTGCCAGCAGCCCGGGACTAGCGGGGCGCGACCAAGAGACCCAGTACTTC; CDR3 protein: CASSPGLAGRDQETQYF
V gene: TRBV2; D gene: TRBD1; clone size: -; J gene: TRBJ1-1; CDR3 DNA: TGTGCCAGCAGTGAAAGGACAGGGAACACTGAAGCTTTCTTT; CDR3 protein: CASSERTGNTEAFF
V gene: TRBV6-1; D gene: TRBD1; clone size: -; J gene: TRBJ1-3; CDR3 DNA: TGTGCCAGCAGCTACCGGGACAGGGCGGAGGACACCATATATTTT; CDR3 protein: CASSYRDRAEDTIYF
V gene: TRBV19; D gene: -; clone size: -; J gene: TRBJ1-4; CDR3 DNA: TGTGCCAGTAGTTACTACGTGAATGAAAAACTGTTTTTT; CDR3 protein: CASSYYVNEKLFF
V gene: TRBV15; D gene: -; clone size: -; J gene: TRBJ1-3; CDR3 DNA: TGTGCCACCAGCAGAGGCCCAGGGGGAAACACCATATATTTT; CDR3 protein: CATSRGPGGNTIYF
V gene: TRBV18; D gene: TRBD1; clone size: once; J gene: TRBJ1-1; CDR3 DNA: TGTGCCAGCTCACTCGGACAGGGGGCGAGCACTGAAGCTTTCTTT; CDR3 protein: CASSLGQGASTEAFF
V gene: TRBV7-9; D gene: TRBD1; clone size: -; J gene: TRBJ2-7; CDR3 DNA: TGTGCCAGCAGCTTAGTCGCCCAGGGGGATTACGAGCAGTACTTC; CDR3 protein: CASSLVAQGDYEQYF
V gene: TRBV29-1; D gene: -; clone size: -; J gene: TRBJ1-2; CDR3 DNA: TGCAGCGTTGAAGATAGGGGTTTATATGGCTACACCTTC; CDR3 protein: CSVEDRGLYGYTF
V gene: TRBV2; D gene: -; clone size: -; J gene: TRBJ1-1; CDR3 DNA: TGTGCCAGCAGTGTCCAGGCGGGGACTGAAGCTTTCTTT; CDR3 protein: CASSVQAGTEAFF
V gene: TRBV4-3; D gene: -; clone size: -; J gene: TRBJ2-1; CDR3 DNA: TGCGCCAGCAGCCAAGAGTTTAGCGGTTATGAGCAGTTCTTC; CDR3 protein: CASSQEFSGYEQFF
V gene: TRBV19; D gene: -; clone size: -; J gene: TRBJ1-5; CDR3 DNA: TGTGCCAGTAGTCCGGTCCCTCGGGCAGGGCTCGGTCAGCCCCAGCATTTT; CDR3 protein: CASSPVPRAGLGQPQHF
V gene: TRBV10-3; D gene: -; clone size: -; J gene: TRBJ2-5; CDR3 DNA: TGTGCCATCAGCGGGGAGCTAAAAGAGACCCAGTACTTC; CDR3 protein: CAISGELKETQYF